The 4 T cell receptor beta chains below all came from one sample that was sequenced in a study of patients and donors after allogeneic stem cell transplantation. A single record per CDR3 protein comes from TCRdb applying MiXCR to the RT-PCR reads. The table has some 10,000 distinct CDR3 sequences, under 25% seen once. The source material was blood, either unsorted or a sorted T cell fraction (not recorded which). Receptors originate from a human donor who was either an allogeneic HSCT recipient or a stem cell or donor lymphocyte infusion donor (not recorded which). It is not recorded whose cells these are; they may come from a transplant donor.

This clonotype came up a few times. The chain recombines TRBV12-3 or TRBV12-4 with TRBJ1-1; 8 bases agree with TRBD1. There are 14 residues in the CDR3. Trimming cost V 5 bases and J 1 base; bases outside gene matches: 3. CDR3 amino acids: CASSPRGPNTEAFF. Here the CDR3 DNA reads TGTGCCAGCAGTCCCAGGGGGCCGAACACTGAAGCTTTCTTT.

The CDR3 sequence is CASSEGSGGYYEQYF. CDR3 DNA: TGTGCCAGCAGTGAGGGTAGCGGGGGATACTACGAGCAGTACTTC. This sequence joins TRBV2 and TRBJ2-7; 9 bases align to TRBD2. Trimming cost V 3 bases and J 3 bases; bases outside gene matches: 6. The CDR3 runs 15 residues. Looked up from germline, CDR1 is SNHLY and CDR2 is FYNNEI.

The chain links TRBV5-5 to TRBJ2-3; the D gene is possibly TRBD1 (6 bases). The CDR3 spans 12 residues. The germline V and J ends were trimmed by 2 bases and 5 bases, with 6 bases remaining between them. From germline, CDR1 is SGHKS and CDR2 YYEKEE (reference sequence). CDR3 in DNA: TGTGCCAGCAGCTTACAGGGAGATACGCAGTATTTT. Translating it yields CASSLQGDTQYF.

Relative to its sample, this clonotype is medium-sized. The chain uses TRBV29-1 and TRBJ1-5; D unresolved. The CDR3 spans 13 residues. Trimming pared 4 bases from V and 5 bases from J, leaving 12 bases between. Germline-derived CDR1 and CDR2 are SQVTM and ANQGSEA. Here the CDR3 DNA reads TGCAGCGTTGTCACGCAGGATGATCAGCCCCAGCATTTT. Encoded protein: CSVVTQDDQPQHF.